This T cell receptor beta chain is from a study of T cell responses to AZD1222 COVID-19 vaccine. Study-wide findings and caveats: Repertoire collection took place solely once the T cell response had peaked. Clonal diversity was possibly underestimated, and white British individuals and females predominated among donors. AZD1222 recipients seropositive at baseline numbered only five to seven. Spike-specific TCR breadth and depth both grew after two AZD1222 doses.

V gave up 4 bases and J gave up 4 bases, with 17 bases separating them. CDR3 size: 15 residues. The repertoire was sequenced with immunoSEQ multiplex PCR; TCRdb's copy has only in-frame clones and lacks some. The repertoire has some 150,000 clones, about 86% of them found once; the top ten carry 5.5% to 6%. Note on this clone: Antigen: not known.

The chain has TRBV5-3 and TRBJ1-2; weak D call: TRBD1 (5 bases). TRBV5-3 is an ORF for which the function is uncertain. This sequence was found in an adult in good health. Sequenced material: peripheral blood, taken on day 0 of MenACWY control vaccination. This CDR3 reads CARSPDREEAYGYTF. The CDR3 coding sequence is TGTGCCAGAAGCCCCGACAGAGAAGAAGCCTATGGCTACACCTTC.